This record covers a single T cell receptor beta chain. Assay: immunoSEQ multiplex PCR; the TCRdb copy retains only in-frame clones and omits some. The sample comprises 90,000 to 150,000 clones, around 88% of which are singletons, and 3.4% rests with the top ten. The CDR3 runs to 14 residues. Germline V gene sequence: CDR1 SGHNT, CDR2 YENEEA. Deletions cut 3 bases from V and 1 base from J, with 6 bases between. This sample was included in a study of control samples from healthy donors and cancer patients. The receptor's source is a man aged 40-55 years in good health. The J gene is TRBJ2-2, the V gene TRBV11-3; the D gene is possibly TRBD1 (6 bases). The material sequenced was blood. The CDR3 sequence: CASSLDRNTGELFF. The CDR3 bases are TGTGCCAGCAGCTTGGACAGGAACACCGGGGAGCTGTTTTTT.